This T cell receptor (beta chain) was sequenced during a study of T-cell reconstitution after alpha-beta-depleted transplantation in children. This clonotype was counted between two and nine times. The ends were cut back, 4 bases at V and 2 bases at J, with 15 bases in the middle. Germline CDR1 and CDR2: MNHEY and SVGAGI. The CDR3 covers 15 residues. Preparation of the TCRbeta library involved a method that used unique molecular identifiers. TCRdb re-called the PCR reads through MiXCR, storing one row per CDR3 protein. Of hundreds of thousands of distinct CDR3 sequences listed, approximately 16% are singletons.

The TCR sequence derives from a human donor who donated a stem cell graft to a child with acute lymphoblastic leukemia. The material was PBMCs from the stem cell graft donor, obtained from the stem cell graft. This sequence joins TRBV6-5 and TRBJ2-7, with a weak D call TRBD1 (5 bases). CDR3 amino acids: CASSSLNQGTYEQYF. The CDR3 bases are TGTGCCAGCAGTTCGCTAAATCAGGGAACCTACGAGCAGTACTTC.